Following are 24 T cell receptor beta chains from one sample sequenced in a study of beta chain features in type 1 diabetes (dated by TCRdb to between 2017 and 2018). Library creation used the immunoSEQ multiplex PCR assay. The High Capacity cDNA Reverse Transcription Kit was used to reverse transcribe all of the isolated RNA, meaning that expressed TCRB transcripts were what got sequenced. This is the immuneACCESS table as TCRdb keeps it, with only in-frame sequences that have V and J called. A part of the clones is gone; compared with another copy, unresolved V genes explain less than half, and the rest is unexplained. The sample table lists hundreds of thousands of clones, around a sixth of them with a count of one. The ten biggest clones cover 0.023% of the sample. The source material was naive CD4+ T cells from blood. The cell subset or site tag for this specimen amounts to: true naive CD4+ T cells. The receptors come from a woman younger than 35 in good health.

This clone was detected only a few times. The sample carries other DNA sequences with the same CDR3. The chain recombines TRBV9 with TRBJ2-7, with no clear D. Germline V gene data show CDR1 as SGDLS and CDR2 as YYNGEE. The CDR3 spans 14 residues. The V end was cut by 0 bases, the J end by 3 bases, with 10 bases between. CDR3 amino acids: CASSVDLSSYEQYF. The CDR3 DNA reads TGTGCCAGCAGCGTAGATCTTAGCAGCTACGAGCAGTACTTC.

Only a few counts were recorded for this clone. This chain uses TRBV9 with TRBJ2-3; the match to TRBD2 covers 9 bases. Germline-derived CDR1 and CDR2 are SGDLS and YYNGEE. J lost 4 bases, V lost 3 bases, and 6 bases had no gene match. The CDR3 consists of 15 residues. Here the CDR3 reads CASSDKPSGADTQYF. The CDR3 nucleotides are TGTGCCAGCAGCGATAAACCTAGCGGGGCAGATACGCAGTATTTT.

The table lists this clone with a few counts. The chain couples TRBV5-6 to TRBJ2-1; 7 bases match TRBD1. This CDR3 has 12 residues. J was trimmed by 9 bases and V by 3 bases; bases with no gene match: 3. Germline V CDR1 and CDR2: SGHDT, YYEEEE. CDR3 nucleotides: TGTGCCAGCAGCTGGACAGGAGGTGAGCAGTTCTTC. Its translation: CASSWTGGEQFF. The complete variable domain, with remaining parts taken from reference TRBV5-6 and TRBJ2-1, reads DAGVTQSPTHLIKTRGQQVTLRCSPKSGHDTVSWYQQALGQGPQFIFQYYEEEERQRGNFPDRFSGHQFPNYSSELNVNALLLGDSALYLCASSWTGGEQFFGPGTRLTVL.

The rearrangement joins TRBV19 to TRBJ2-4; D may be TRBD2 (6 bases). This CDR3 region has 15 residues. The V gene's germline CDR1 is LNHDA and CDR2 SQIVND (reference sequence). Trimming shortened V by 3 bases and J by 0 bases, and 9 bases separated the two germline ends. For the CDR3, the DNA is TGTGCCAGTAGTATCCCCGGGGGAGCCAAAAACATTCAGTACTTC. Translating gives CASSIPGGAKNIQYF.

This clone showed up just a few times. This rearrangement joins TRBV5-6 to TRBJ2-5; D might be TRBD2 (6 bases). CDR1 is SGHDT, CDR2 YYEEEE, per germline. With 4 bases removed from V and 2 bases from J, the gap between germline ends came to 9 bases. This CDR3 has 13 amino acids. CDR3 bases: TGTGCCAGCAGCCCGACTAGTCAAGAGACCCAGTACTTC. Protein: CASSPTSQETQYF.

The CDR3 DNA reads as TGTGCCAGCAGGCCTTGGACTAGCGGGATGGAGACCCAGTACTTC. Amino acid sequence: CASRPWTSGMETQYF. The chain combines TRBV2 with TRBJ2-5; 12 bases map to TRBD2. The CDR3 totals 15 residues. The germline V gene encodes CDR1 SNHLY and CDR2 FYNNEI. Trimming at V came to 6 bases and at J to 5 bases, leaving 7 bases not matched to a gene. Based on the CDR3 plus reference TRBV2 and TRBJ2-5, the full variable domain is EPEVTQTPSHQVTQMGQEVILRCVPISNHLYFYWYRQILGQKVEFLVSFYNNEISEKSEIFDDQFSVERPDGSNFTLKIRSTKLEDSAMYFCASRPWTSGMETQYFGPGTRLLVL.

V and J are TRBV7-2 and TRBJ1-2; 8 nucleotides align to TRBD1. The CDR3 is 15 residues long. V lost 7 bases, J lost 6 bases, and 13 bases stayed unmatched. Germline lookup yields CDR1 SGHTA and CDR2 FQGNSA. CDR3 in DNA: TGTGCCAGCATTATGGCAGGGGGCGAAGTGAATGGCTACACCTTC. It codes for CASIMAGGEVNGYTF.

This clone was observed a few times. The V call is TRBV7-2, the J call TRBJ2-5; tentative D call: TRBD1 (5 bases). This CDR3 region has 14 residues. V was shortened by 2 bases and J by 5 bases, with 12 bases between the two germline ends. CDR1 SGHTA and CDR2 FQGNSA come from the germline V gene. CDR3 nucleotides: TGTGCCAGCAGCTTATGGCCTGCAGGGGAGACCCAGTACTTC. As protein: CASSLWPAGETQYF.

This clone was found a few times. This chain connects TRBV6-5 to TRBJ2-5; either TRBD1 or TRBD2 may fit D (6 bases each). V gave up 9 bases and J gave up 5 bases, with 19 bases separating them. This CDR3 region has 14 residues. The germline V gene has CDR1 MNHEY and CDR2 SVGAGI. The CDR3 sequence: CARTFTPGAETQYF. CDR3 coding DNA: TGTGCCAGGACTTTTACCCCGGGGGCTGAGACCCAGTACTTC.

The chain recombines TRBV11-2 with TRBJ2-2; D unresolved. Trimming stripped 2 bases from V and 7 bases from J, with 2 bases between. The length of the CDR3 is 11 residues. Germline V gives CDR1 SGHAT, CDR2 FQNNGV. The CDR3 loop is CASSLFGELFF. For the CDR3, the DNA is TGTGCCAGCAGCTTATTCGGGGAGCTGTTTTTT.

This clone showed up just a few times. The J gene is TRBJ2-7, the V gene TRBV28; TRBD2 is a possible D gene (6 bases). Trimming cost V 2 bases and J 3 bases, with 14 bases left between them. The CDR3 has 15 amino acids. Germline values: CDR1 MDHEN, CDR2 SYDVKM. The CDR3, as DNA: TGTGCCAGCAGTTTACTTGGAGGGCTGAACTACGAGCAGTACTTC. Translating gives CASSLLGGLNYEQYF.

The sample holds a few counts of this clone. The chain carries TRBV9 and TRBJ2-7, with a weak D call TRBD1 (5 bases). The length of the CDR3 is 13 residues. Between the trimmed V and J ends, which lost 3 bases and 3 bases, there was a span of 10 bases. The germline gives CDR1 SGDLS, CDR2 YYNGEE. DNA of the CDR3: TGTGCCAGCAGCGCGGACATTTTCTACGAGCAGTACTTC. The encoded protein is CASSADIFYEQYF.

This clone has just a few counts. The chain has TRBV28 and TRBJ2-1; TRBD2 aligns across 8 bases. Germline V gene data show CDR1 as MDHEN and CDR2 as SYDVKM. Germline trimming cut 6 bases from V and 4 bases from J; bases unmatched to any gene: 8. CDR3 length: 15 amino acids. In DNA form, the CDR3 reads TGTGCCAGCAGCCCTCTAGCGGGCCCATACAATGAGCAGTTCTTC. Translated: CASSPLAGPYNEQFF.

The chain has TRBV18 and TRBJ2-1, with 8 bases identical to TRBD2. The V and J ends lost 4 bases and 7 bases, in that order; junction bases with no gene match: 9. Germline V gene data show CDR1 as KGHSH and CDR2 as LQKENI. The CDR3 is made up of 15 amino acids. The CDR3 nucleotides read TGTGCCAGCTCACAGTCCAGCGGGAGCCGTAATGAGCAGTTCTTC. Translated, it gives CASSQSSGSRNEQFF.

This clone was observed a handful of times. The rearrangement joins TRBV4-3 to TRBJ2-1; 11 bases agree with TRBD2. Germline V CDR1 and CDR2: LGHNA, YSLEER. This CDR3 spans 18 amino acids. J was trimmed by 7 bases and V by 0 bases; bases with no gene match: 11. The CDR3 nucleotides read TGCGCCAGCAGCCAAGAGGTTAGCGGGAGGGCCGCGCCGAATGAGCAGTTCTTC. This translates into CASSQEVSGRAAPNEQFF.

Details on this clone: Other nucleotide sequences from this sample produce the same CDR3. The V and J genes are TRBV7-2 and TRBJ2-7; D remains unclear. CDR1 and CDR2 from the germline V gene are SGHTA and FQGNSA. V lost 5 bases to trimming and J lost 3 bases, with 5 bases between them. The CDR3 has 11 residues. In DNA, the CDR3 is TGTGCCAGCAGCCAACTCTACGAGCAGTACTTC. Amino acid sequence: CASSQLYEQYF.

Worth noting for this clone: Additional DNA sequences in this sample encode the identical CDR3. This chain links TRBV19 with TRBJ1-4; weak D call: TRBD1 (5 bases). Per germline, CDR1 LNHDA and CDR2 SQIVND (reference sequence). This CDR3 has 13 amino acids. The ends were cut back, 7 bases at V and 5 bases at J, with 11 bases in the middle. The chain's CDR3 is CASTDIGNEKLFF. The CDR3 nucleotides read TGTGCCAGTACGGACATCGGAAATGAAAAACTGTTTTTT. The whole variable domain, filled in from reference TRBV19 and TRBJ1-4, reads DGGITQSPKYLFRKEGQNVTLSCEQNLNHDAMYWYRQDPGQGLRLIYYSQIVNDFQKGDIAEGYSVSREKKESFPLTVTSAQKNPTAFYLCASTDIGNEKLFFGSGTQLSVL.

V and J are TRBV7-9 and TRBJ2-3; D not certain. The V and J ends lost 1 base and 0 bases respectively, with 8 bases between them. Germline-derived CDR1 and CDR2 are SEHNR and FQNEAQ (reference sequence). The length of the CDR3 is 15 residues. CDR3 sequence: CASSLVGPSTDTQYF. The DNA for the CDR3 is TGTGCCAGCAGCTTAGTGGGTCCCAGCACAGATACGCAGTATTTT.

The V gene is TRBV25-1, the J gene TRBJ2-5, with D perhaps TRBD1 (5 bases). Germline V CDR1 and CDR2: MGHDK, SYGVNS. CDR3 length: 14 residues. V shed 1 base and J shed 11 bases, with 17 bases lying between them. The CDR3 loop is CASSEWGGWEEQYF. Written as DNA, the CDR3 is TGTGCCAGCAGTGAATGGGGCGGTTGGGAAGAGCAGTACTTC.

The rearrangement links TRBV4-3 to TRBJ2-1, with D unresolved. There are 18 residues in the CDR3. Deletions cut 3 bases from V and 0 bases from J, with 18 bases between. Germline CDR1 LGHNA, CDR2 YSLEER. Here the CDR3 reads CASSHVGGSHSSYNEQFF. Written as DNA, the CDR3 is TGCGCCAGCAGCCACGTGGGCGGTTCCCACTCCTCCTACAATGAGCAGTTCTTC.

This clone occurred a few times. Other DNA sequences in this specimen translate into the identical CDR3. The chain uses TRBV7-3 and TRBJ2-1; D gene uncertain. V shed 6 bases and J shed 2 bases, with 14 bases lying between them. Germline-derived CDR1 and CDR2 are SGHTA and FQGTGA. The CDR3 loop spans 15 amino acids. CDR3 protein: CASSIAGVPYNEQFF. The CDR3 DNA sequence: TGTGCCAGCAGTATAGCCGGAGTACCCTACAATGAGCAGTTCTTC.

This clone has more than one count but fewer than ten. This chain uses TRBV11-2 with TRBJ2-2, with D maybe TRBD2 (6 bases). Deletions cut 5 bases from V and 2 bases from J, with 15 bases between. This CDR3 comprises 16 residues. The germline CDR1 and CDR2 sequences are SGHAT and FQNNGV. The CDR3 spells CASSTIISGNTGELFF. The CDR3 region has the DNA TGTGCCAGCAGCACTATAATTAGCGGAAACACCGGGGAGCTGTTTTTT.

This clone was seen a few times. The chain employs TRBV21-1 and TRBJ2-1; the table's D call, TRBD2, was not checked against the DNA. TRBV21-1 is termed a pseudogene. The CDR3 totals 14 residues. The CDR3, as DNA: TGTGCCAGTTATCCCCGGGGAGCCTACAATGAGCAGTTCTTC. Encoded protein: CASYPRGAYNEQFF.

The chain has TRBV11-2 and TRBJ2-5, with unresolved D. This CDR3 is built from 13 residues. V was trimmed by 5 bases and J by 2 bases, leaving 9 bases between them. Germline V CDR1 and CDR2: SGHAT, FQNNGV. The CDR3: CASSPETQETQYF. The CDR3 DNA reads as TGTGCCAGCAGCCCCGAAACACAAGAGACCCAGTACTTC.